The 25 T cell receptor beta chains below come from one sample, sequenced in a study of blood T cells in healthy people across ages. Primed by a sample-barcoded 5' primer and a J-beta primer mix, a second PCR proceeded for about 6 to 11 cycles. One entry per CDR3 protein results from TCRdb running MiXCR on the 5' RACE reads. The sample yields about 650,000 distinct CDR3 sequences, around 52% seen once. The material sequenced was blood. All receptors come from a woman of 80 years or more in good health.

The chain employs TRBV25-1 and TRBJ2-2; tentative D call: TRBD2 (6 bases). The CDR3 is 15 residues long. V lost 4 bases and J lost 4, with 13 bases in between. Germline lookup yields CDR1 MGHDK and CDR2 SYGVNS. CDR3 in amino acids: CASSGRVGGTGELFF. As DNA, the CDR3 is TGTGCCAGCAGTGGCAGGGTGGGGGGCACCGGGGAGCTGTTTTTT.

The genes are TRBV14 and TRBJ1-4; D is unresolved. Trimming cost V 3 bases and J 1 base, with 3 bases left between them. The CDR3 contains 13 residues. Germline V gives CDR1 SGHDN, CDR2 FVKESK. The CDR3 nucleotides are TGTGCCAGCAGCCAGGAAACTAATGAAAAACTGTTTTTT. Protein product: CASSQETNEKLFF.

About this clonotype itself: One junction end disagrees with the germline gene, perhaps due to a read error. The rearrangement uses TRBV9 and TRBJ2-7; TRBD2 agrees at 8 bases. The CDR3 is made up of 18 amino acids. From germline, CDR1 is SGDLS and CDR2 YYNGEE. CDR3 DNA sequence: TGTGCCAGTAGCGTTCAGGCGGGAGGCACTAACTCCTACAATGAGCAGTACTTC. Translating gives CASSVQAGGTNSYNEQYF.

This clonotype was detected ten times or more. A much larger clone is a single base away; this may be a read error. This chain uses TRBV6-5 with TRBJ2-5; 12 bases align to TRBD1. V was clipped by 6 bases and J by 11 bases; unmatched bases: 19. This CDR3 contains 17 residues. Germline CDR1 is MNHEY and CDR2 is SVGAGI. The DNA of the CDR3 is TGTGCCAGCAGGCCCGGGACAGGGGGCATATCATACAATGAGCAGTACTTC. It encodes CASRPGTGGISYNEQYF.

Comment on this clonotype: A read error may be the cause here, since a much bigger clone is one base away. V usage is TRBV29-1 and J usage is TRBJ2-5; D is possibly TRBD2 (5 bases). The V end was cut by 4 bases, the J end by 1 base, with 16 bases between. The CDR3 is 15 residues long. Germline V gives CDR1 SQVTM, CDR2 ANQGSEA. This chain's CDR3 is CSVAVQPDSQETQYF. The CDR3 nucleotides read TGCAGCGTTGCTGTACAGCCGGACTCCCAAGAGACCCAGTACTTC.

The chain carries TRBV12-5 and TRBJ1-1; 7 bases line up with TRBD1. The length of the CDR3 is 13 residues. V was pared by 1 base and J by 9 bases, with 5 bases of the junction left unmatched. Germline lookup yields CDR1 LGHNT and CDR2 FRNRAP. The CDR3 region is CASGLENRGKAFF. In DNA form, the CDR3 reads TGTGCTAGTGGTTTGGAAAACAGGGGAAAAGCTTTCTTT.

This chain links TRBV29-1 with TRBJ2-1, with TRBD2 matching over 12 bases. With V trimmed by 2 bases and J by 4 bases, 12 bases remained unmatched. The CDR3 totals 18 residues. Germline V gives CDR1 SQVTM, CDR2 ANQGSEA. For the CDR3, the DNA is TGCAGCGTTGAACTGAGTAGGCTAGCGGGGGGGGTTTACAATGAGCAGTTCTTC. Residues: CSVELSRLAGGVYNEQFF.

The genes are TRBV12-3 or TRBV12-4 and TRBJ1-1; D is ambiguous. Trimming left V 5 bases short and J 6 bases short, with 13 bases between. CDR3 length: 13 residues. This CDR3 reads CASSRKGIAEAFF. In nucleotides, the CDR3 is TGTGCCAGCAGTCGAAAAGGGATAGCTGAAGCTTTCTTT.

The chain has TRBV24-1 and TRBJ2-3; D remains unclear. Trimming removed 1 base from V and 4 bases from J, with 5 bases in between. CDR3 length: 13 amino acids. The germline gives CDR1 KGHDR, CDR2 SFDVKD. CDR3 loop: CATSDFAPDTQYF. Here the CDR3 DNA reads TGTGCCACCAGTGATTTTGCACCAGATACGCAGTATTTT.

The J gene is TRBJ2-4, the V gene TRBV10-2; 8 bases are a match to TRBD1. The J call could be wrong; TRBJ2-7 is a better fit for the DNA end. Germline values: CDR1 WSHSY, CDR2 SAAADI. The CDR3 loop spans 17 amino acids. The chain's CDR3 is CASSQWPPQGAKNEQYF. In nucleotides, the CDR3 is TGCGCCAGCAGCCAATGGCCCCCCCAGGGGGCGAAGAACGAGCAGTACTTC.

This clonotype has at least ten counts. The rearrangement joins TRBV20-1 to TRBJ1-6; the D is unclear. V lost 7 bases to trimming and J lost 0 bases, with 10 bases between them. This CDR3 is 14 amino acids long. Germline CDR1 DFQATT, CDR2 SNEGSKA (reference sequence). CDR3 residues: CSVKAGSYNSPLHF. The CDR3 DNA sequence: TGCAGTGTCAAGGCAGGCTCCTATAATTCACCCCTCCACTTT.

The chain employs TRBV20-1 and TRBJ1-2, with D unclear. Trimming took off 6 bases at V and 2 bases at J, with 10 bases between the two ends. This CDR3 is built from 12 residues. The germline V gene has CDR1 DFQATT and CDR2 SNEGSKA (reference sequence). The CDR3, as DNA: TGCAGTGCCAACACTGGAAACTATGGCTACACCTTC. Translating gives CSANTGNYGYTF.

This chain connects TRBV7-2 to TRBJ1-4; D is unclear. The CDR3 runs 15 residues. Trimming stripped 2 bases from V and 3 bases from J, with 10 bases between. The germline V gene has CDR1 SGHTA and CDR2 FQGNSA. CDR3: CASSLIGQPNEKLFF. DNA of the CDR3: TGTGCCAGCAGCTTAATCGGGCAGCCTAATGAAAAACTGTTTTTT.

This chain links TRBV21-1 with TRBJ2-7; TRBD2, the D gene given by the table, was not confirmed from the DNA. TRBV21-1 constitutes a pseudogene. CDR3 length: 15 residues. CDR3: CASSPRGLAFYEQYF. The CDR3 DNA is TGTGCCAGCAGCCCCAGGGGACTAGCGTTCTACGAGCAGTACTTC.

This chain uses TRBV18 with TRBJ1-1, with 8 bases that match TRBD1. J was trimmed by 3 bases and V by 3 bases; bases with no gene match: 12. CDR1 and CDR2 from the germline V gene are KGHSH and LQKENI. The CDR3 totals 17 residues. CDR3 residues: CASSPRTGTLVDTEAFF. The DNA for the CDR3 is TGTGCCAGCTCACCTAGGACAGGGACCTTGGTGGACACTGAAGCTTTCTTT.

This clonotype has at least ten counts. The V and J genes are TRBV15 and TRBJ2-5; D not resolved. Germline CDR1 LNHNV, CDR2 YYDKDF (reference sequence). This CDR3 region has 12 residues. V was trimmed by 0 bases and J by 5 bases, leaving 4 bases between them. The CDR3 nucleotides are TGTGCCACCAGCAGAGATTGGGAGACCCAGTACTTC. This encodes CATSRDWETQYF.

The chain carries TRBV12-3 or TRBV12-4 and TRBJ1-6, with D maybe TRBD1 (5 bases). Trimming removed 5 bases at V and 8 bases at J, with 19 bases between. The CDR3 is 16 residues long. The CDR3 region is CASSTRQTLMYSPLHF. Here the CDR3 DNA reads TGTGCCAGCAGTACCCGACAGACCTTGATGTATTCACCCCTCCACTTT.

The V call is TRBV5-1, the J call TRBJ2-3, with 7 bases aligning to TRBD1. There are 15 residues in the CDR3. Germline assignment: CDR1 SGHRS and CDR2 YFSETQ. The J segment lost 2 bases and the V segment lost 0 bases, leaving 3 bases of the junction unmatched. This CDR3 reads CASSLVGQFTDTQYF. The CDR3 DNA reads as TGCGCCAGCAGCTTGGTGGGACAGTTCACAGATACGCAGTATTTT.

The rearrangement uses TRBV5-1 and TRBJ2-2; D is undetermined. Germline lookup yields CDR1 SGHRS and CDR2 YFSETQ. V gave up 0 bases and J gave up 1 base, with 10 bases separating them. The CDR3 totals 16 residues. The CDR3 DNA sequence: TGCGCCAGCAGCTTGGGGTCCACTTTGAACACCGGGGAGCTGTTTTTT. It yields the protein CASSLGSTLNTGELFF.

This clonotype has at least ten counts. The chain links TRBV29-1 to TRBJ2-5; D might be TRBD1 (6 bases). The CDR3 sequence is 12 residues long. V was trimmed by 5 bases and J by 4 bases, leaving 11 bases between them. From germline, CDR1 is SQVTM and CDR2 ANQGSEA. The CDR3 region has the DNA TGCAGCGTTATAGGCAGGGGAGAGACCCAGTACTTC. It is translated as CSVIGRGETQYF.

This clonotype was detected a few times. The V and J genes are TRBV15 and TRBJ1-1; D gene ambiguous. The CDR3 extends over 16 amino acids. Germline V lookup: CDR1 LNHNV, CDR2 YYDKDF (reference sequence). Trimming stripped 1 base from V and 0 bases from J, with 12 bases between. CDR3 region: CATSRGGTLMNTEAFF. The CDR3 bases are TGTGCCACCAGCAGAGGAGGTACCCTCATGAACACTGAAGCTTTCTTT.

The chain uses TRBV12-3 or TRBV12-4 and TRBJ1-2, with 7 bases lining up with TRBD1. The J segment lost 5 bases and the V segment lost 6 bases, leaving 6 bases of the junction unmatched. The CDR3 is 13 amino acids. The CDR3 nucleotides read TGTGCCAGCAGAACAACAGGGGAGTATGGCTACACCTTC. The encoded protein is CASRTTGEYGYTF.

In its sample, this clonotype was seen many times. CDR3 sequence reads: CASSPIGTSSTDTQYF. The CDR3 coding sequence is TGTGCCAGCAGCCCCATCGGGACAAGTAGCACAGATACGCAGTATTTT. The V call is TRBV7-2, the J call TRBJ2-3; weak D call: TRBD1 (6 bases). Germline V lookup: CDR1 SGHTA, CDR2 FQGNSA. The CDR3 is made up of 16 amino acids. Trimming took 5 bases from V and 0 from J, leaving 15 bases between them.

The chain employs TRBV2 and TRBJ1-6, with unresolved D. This CDR3 spans 16 amino acids. V dropped 6 bases and J dropped 4 bases, with 16 bases sitting between them. CDR1 SNHLY and CDR2 FYNNEI come from the germline V gene. CDR3 sequence: CASSPPGKRYNSPLHF. CDR3 in DNA: TGTGCCAGCAGCCCGCCCGGTAAGAGGTATAATTCACCCCTCCACTTT. Full variable domain (remainder filled in from reference TRBV2 and TRBJ1-6): EPEVTQTPSHQVTQMGQEVILRCVPISNHLYFYWYRQILGQKVEFLVSFYNNEISEKSEIFDDQFSVERPDGSNFTLKIRSTKLEDSAMYFCASSPPGKRYNSPLHFGNGTRLTVT.

The J gene is TRBJ2-5, the V gene TRBV29-1, with D perhaps given as TRBD1 or TRBD2 (6 bases each). The CDR3 loop spans 14 amino acids. Germline loops: CDR1 SQVTM, CDR2 ANQGSEA. V dropped 1 base and J dropped 4 bases, with 13 bases sitting between them. The CDR3 nucleotides are TGCAGCGTTGAAGGGCCTCGGGGGCGAGAGACCCAGTACTTC. This encodes CSVEGPRGRETQYF.